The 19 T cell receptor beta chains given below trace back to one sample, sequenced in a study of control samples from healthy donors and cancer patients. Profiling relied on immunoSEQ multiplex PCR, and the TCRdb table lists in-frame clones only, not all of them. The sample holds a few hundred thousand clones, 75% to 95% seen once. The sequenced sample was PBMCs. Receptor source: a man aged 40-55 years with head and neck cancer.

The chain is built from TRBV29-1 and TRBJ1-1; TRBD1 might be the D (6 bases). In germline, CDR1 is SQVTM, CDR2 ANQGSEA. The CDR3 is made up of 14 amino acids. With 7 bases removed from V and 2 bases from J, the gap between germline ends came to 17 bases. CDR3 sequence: CSDARGGTNTEAFF. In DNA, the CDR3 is TGCAGCGACGCCCGCGGGGGCACCAACACTGAAGCTTTCTTT.

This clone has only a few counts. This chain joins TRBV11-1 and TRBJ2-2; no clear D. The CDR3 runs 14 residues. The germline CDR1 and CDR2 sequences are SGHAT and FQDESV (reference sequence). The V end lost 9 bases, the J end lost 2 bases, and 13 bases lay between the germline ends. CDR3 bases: TGTGCCAGTCCAGGTGCCGATAACACCGGGGAGCTGTTTTTT. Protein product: CASPGADNTGELFF. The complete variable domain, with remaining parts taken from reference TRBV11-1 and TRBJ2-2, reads EAEVAQSPRYKITEKSQAVAFWCDPISGHATLYWYRQILGQGPELLVQFQDESVVDDSQLPKDRFSAERLKGVDSTLKIQPAELGDSAMYLCASPGADNTGELFFGEGSRLTVL.

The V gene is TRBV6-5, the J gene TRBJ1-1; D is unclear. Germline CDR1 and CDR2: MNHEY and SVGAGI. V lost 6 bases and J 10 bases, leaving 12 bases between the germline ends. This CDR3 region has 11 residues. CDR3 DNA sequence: TGTGCCAGCAGCAGCCACGCAGGAGCTTTCTTT. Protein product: CASSSHAGAFF.

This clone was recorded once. Here the CDR3 DNA reads TGTGCCAGCAGCCCTAGGACGGGAGCACCGAACACCGGGGAGCTGTTTTTT. It translates to CASSPRTGAPNTGELFF. This chain uses TRBV5-6 with TRBJ2-2, with D tentatively TRBD2 (6 bases). Trimming removed 4 bases from V and 0 bases from J, with 16 bases in between. Germline V CDR1 and CDR2: SGHDT, YYEEEE. The CDR3 has 17 amino acids.

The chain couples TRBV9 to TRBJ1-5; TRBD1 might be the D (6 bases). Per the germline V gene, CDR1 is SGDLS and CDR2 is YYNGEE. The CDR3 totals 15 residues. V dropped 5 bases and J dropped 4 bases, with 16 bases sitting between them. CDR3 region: CASSRSWGLNQPQHF. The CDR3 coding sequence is TGTGCCAGCAGTCGCAGCTGGGGGCTGAATCAGCCCCAGCATTTT.

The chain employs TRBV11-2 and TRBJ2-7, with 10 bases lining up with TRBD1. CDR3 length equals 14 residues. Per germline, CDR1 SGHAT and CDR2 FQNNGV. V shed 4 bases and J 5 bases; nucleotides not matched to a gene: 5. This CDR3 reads CASSWDRGVDEQYF. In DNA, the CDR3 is TGTGCCAGCAGCTGGGACAGGGGAGTGGACGAGCAGTACTTC.

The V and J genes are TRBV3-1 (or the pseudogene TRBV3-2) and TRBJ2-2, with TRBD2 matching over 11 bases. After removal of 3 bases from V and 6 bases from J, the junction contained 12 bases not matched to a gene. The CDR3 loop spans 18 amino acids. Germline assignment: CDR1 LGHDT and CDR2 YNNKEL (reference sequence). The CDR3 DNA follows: TGTGCCAGCAGCCACCTCGGGATAGCGGGAGGGCAGCCCGGGGAGCTGTTTTTT. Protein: CASSHLGIAGGQPGELFF.

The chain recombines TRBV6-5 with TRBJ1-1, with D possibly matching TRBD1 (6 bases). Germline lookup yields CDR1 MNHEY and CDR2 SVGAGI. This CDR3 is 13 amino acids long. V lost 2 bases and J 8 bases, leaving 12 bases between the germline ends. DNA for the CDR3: TGTGCCAGCAGTTACCAACAGGGAAAAGAAGCTTTCTTT. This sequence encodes CASSYQQGKEAFF.

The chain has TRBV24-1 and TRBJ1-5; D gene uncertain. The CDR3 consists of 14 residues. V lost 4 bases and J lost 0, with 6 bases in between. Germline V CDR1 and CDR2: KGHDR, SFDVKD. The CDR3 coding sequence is TGTGCCACCAGTGACCGTTATAGCAATCAGCCCCAGCATTTT. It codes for CATSDRYSNQPQHF.

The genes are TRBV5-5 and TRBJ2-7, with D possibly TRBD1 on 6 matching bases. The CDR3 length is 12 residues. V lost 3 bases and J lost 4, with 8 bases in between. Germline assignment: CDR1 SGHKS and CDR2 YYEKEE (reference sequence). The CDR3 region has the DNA TGTGCCAGCAGCTCACAGGGTTACGAGCAGTACTTC. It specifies CASSSQGYEQYF.

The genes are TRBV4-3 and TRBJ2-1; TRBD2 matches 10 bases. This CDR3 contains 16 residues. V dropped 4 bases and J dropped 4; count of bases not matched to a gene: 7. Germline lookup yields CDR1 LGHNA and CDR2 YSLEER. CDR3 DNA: TGCGCCAGCAGCCTTTTCAGCGGGGGGGCTTACAATGAGCAGTTCTTC. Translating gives CASSLFSGGAYNEQFF.

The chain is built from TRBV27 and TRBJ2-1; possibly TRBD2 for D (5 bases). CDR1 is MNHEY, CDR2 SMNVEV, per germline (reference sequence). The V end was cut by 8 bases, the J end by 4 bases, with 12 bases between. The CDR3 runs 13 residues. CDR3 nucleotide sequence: TGTGCCAGCGCTACCGGGGTATACAATGAGCAGTTCTTC. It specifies CASATGVYNEQFF.

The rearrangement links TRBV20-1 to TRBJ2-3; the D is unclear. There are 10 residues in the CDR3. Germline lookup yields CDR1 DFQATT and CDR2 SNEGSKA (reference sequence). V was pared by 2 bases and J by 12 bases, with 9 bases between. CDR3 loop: CSARFGPQYF. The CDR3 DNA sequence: TGCAGTGCTAGATTTGGACCCCAGTATTTT.

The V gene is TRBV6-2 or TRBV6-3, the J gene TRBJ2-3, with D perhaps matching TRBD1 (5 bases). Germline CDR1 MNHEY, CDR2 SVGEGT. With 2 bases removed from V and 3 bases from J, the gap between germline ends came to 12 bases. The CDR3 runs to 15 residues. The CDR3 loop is CASSYAGFLTDTQYF. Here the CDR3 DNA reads TGTGCCAGCAGTTACGCAGGGTTCTTGACAGATACGCAGTATTTT.

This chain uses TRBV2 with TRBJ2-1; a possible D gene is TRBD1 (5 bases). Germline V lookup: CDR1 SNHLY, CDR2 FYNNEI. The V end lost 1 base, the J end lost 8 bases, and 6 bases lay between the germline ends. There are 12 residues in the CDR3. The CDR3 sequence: CASSEGGHEQFF. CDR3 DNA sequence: TGTGCCAGCAGTGAAGGGGGCCATGAGCAGTTCTTC.

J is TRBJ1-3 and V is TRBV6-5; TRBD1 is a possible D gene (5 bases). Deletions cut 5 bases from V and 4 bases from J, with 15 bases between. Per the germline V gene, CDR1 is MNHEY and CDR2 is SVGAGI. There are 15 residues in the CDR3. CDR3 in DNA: TGTGCCAGCAGTCTCAGGGCTTTGTCGGGAAACACCATATATTTT. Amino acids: CASSLRALSGNTIYF.

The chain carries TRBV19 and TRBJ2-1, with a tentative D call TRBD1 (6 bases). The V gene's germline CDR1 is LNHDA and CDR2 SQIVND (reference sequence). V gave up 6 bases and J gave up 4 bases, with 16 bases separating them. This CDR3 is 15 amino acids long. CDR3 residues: CASSDRQEPYNEQFF. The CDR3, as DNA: TGTGCCAGTAGCGATCGACAGGAGCCTTACAATGAGCAGTTCTTC. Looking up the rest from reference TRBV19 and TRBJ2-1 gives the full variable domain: DGGITQSPKYLFRKEGQNVTLSCEQNLNHDAMYWYRQDPGQGLRLIYYSQIVNDFQKGDIAEGYSVSREKKESFPLTVTSAQKNPTAFYLCASSDRQEPYNEQFFGPGTRLTVL.

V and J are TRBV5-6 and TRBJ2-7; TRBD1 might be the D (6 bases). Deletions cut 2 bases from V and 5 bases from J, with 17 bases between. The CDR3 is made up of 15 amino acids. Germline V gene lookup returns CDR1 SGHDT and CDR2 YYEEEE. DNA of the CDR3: TGTGCCAGCAGCTTATTAAACAGGGAAGGTGACGAGCAGTACTTC. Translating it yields CASSLLNREGDEQYF.

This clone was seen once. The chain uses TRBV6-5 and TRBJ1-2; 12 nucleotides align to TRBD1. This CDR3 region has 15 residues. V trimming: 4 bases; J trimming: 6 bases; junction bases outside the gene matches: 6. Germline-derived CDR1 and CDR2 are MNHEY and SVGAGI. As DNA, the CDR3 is TGTGCCAGCAGTTCCCTAGGGACAGGGGGCGATGGCTACACCTTC. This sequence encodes CASSSLGTGGDGYTF.